Presented here are 31 T cell receptor beta chains from one specimen sequenced in a study of a mutant IDH1 vaccine in newly diagnosed glioma. Described time point: week 47, end of study. Every vaccination contained 300 ug of the mutant IDH1 20-mer peptide and was paired with topical imiquimod. TCRdb keeps only in-frame clones here, not all; method: immunoSEQ multiplex PCR. The table shows 60,000 to 65,000 clones, with roughly four fifths occurring only once. These receptors are not linked to any known antigen. Sequences were derived from PBMCs, sampled from a glioma patient whose treatment included an IDH1 peptide vaccine. The source is a man in his thirties or forties with glioma.

This clone was counted a single time. This chain links TRBV10-3 with TRBJ2-7, with 8 bases matching TRBD1. Unmatched junction bases numbered 1, after V lost 6 bases and J lost 0 bases. Germline assignment: CDR1 ENHRY and CDR2 SYGVKD. The CDR3 totals 13 residues. The CDR3: CAIRTGASYEQYF. The CDR3 DNA sequence: TGTGCCATCAGGACAGGGGCCTCCTACGAGCAGTACTTC.

The chain has TRBV11-2 and TRBJ1-4; maybe TRBD1 (5 bases). V dropped 3 bases and J dropped 2 bases, with 10 bases sitting between them. The V gene's germline CDR1 is SGHAT and CDR2 FQNNGV. The CDR3 is 15 residues long. The CDR3 here is CASSLQKGTNEKLFF. DNA for the CDR3: TGTGCCAGCAGCTTGCAGAAGGGGACTAATGAAAAACTGTTTTTT.

This clone was picked up a small number of times. The V call is TRBV5-6, the J call TRBJ1-1; D is uncertain. This CDR3 spans 17 amino acids. The germline V gene encodes CDR1 SGHDT and CDR2 YYEEEE. Trimming took 3 bases from V and 0 from J, leaving 18 bases between them. Here the CDR3 reads CASSYRTGIFLNTEAFF. The CDR3 coding sequence is TGTGCCAGCAGCTACCGGACCGGGATATTTCTGAACACTGAAGCTTTCTTT. Based on the CDR3 plus reference TRBV5-6 and TRBJ1-1, the full variable domain is DAGVTQSPTHLIKTRGQQVTLRCSPKSGHDTVSWYQQALGQGPQFIFQYYEEEERQRGNFPDRFSGHQFPNYSSELNVNALLLGDSALYLCASSYRTGIFLNTEAFFGQGTRLTVV.

The chain links TRBV18 to TRBJ1-6; TRBD1 matches at 7 bases. The ends lost 3 bases at V and 5 bases at J; junction bases unmatched: 19. Germline CDR1 is KGHSH and CDR2 is LQKENI. This CDR3 has 20 residues. The CDR3 region is CASSPLRETGSLINNSPLHF. The DNA for the CDR3 is TGTGCCAGCTCACCCCTAAGAGAGACAGGGTCCCTGATAAATAATTCACCCCTCCACTTT. The whole variable domain, remainder taken from reference TRBV18 and TRBJ1-6, is NAGVMQNPRHLVRRRGQEARLRCSPMKGHSHVYWYRQLPEEGLKFMVYLQKENIIDESGMPKERFSAEFPKEGPSILRIQQVVRGDSAAYFCASSPLRETGSLINNSPLHFGNGTRLTVT.

The chain couples TRBV6-6 to TRBJ2-7; 11 nucleotides align to TRBD2. The CDR3 contains 15 residues. J lost 4 bases, V lost 2 bases, and 4 bases had no gene match. The V gene's germline CDR1 is MNHNY and CDR2 SVGAGI (reference sequence). In DNA form, the CDR3 reads TGTGCCAGCAGTTACAGCCCTAGCGGGGGGTACGAGCAGTACTTC. Protein sequence: CASSYSPSGGYEQYF.

The chain links TRBV5-1 to TRBJ2-1; D is tentatively TRBD1 or TRBD2 (5 bases each). The CDR3 runs 13 residues. V dropped 3 bases and J dropped 7 bases, with 11 bases sitting between them. Germline V CDR1 and CDR2: SGHRS, YFSETQ. The CDR3 nucleotides are TGCGCCAGCAGCTCCCCGTGGGGGAATGAGCAGTTCTTC. This sequence encodes CASSSPWGNEQFF. The full variable domain, rest sourced from reference TRBV5-1 and TRBJ2-1, is KAGVTQTPRYLIKTRGQQVTLSCSPISGHRSVSWYQQTPGQGLQFLFEYFSETQRNKGNFPGRFSGRQFSNSRSEMNVSTLELGDSALYLCASSSPWGNEQFFGPGTRLTVL.

J is TRBJ2-2 and V is TRBV9; no firm D call. From germline, CDR1 is SGDLS and CDR2 YYNGEE. CDR3 length: 16 residues. Trimming stripped 0 bases from V and 0 bases from J, with 9 bases between. The CDR3 DNA sequence: TGTGCCAGCAGCGTAGTCGTAGGCGCGAACACCGGGGAGCTGTTTTTT. Amino acids: CASSVVVGANTGELFF.

The rearrangement uses TRBV9 and TRBJ1-2; D unclear. The V end lost 4 bases, the J end lost 3 bases, and 7 bases lay between the germline ends. There are 12 residues in the CDR3. Germline V gene sequence: CDR1 SGDLS, CDR2 YYNGEE. The DNA for the CDR3 is TGTGCCAGCAGCCCCCGGGACTATGGCTACACCTTC. It translates to CASSPRDYGYTF. Full variable domain (rest looked up from reference TRBV9 and TRBJ1-2): DSGVTQTPKHLITATGQRVTLRCSPRSGDLSVYWYQQSLDQGLQFLIQYYNGEERAKGNILERFSAQQFPDLHSELNLSSLELGDSALYFCASSPRDYGYTFGSGTRLTVV.

In regard to this clone: Relative to the germline gene, one junction end is altered; a read error may explain this. This chain uses TRBV12-5 with TRBJ2-1; D may be TRBD1 or TRBD2 (7 bases each). Per germline, CDR1 LGHNT and CDR2 FRNRAP. The CDR3 sequence is 14 residues long. Written as DNA, the CDR3 is TGTGCTAGTGGTTTGGCCTCCCAGGGGGGGGCCTTTCTCTTC. It specifies CASGLASQGGAFLF.

The chain uses TRBV7-8 and TRBJ1-5, with 7 bases identical to TRBD1. The CDR3 totals 15 residues. Germline CDR1 and CDR2: SGHVS and FQNEAQ. V was clipped by 5 bases and J by 2 bases; unmatched bases: 6. For the CDR3, the DNA is TGTGCCAGCAGCAAGTACAGGGGTGGCAATCAGCCCCAGCATTTT. It specifies CASSKYRGGNQPQHF.

The chain combines TRBV7-2 with TRBJ1-1; weak D call: TRBD1 (5 bases). Looked up from germline, CDR1 is SGHTA and CDR2 is FQGNSA. This CDR3 comprises 13 residues. V dropped 5 bases and J dropped 1 base, with 8 bases sitting between them. The CDR3 reads CASSRTGNTEAFF. CDR3 DNA sequence: TGTGCCAGCAGCCGAACAGGGAACACTGAAGCTTTCTTT.

The chain combines TRBV4-1 with TRBJ2-1; tentative D call: TRBD2 (6 bases). The CDR3 covers 13 residues. CDR1 is MGHRA and CDR2 is YSYEKL in the germline V gene. The V gene lost 1 base and the J gene lost 10 bases, with 11 bases spanning the gap. CDR3 loop: CASSQVTGAEQFF. CDR3 in DNA: TGCGCCAGCAGCCAAGTAACGGGAGCCGAGCAGTTCTTC.

The chain uses TRBV7-6 and TRBJ1-2, with no clear D. The CDR3 runs to 11 residues. Trimming removed 5 bases at V and 8 bases at J, with 9 bases between. The germline V gene has CDR1 SGHVS and CDR2 FNYEAQ. The CDR3: CASSSPEGYTF. The CDR3 bases are TGTGCCAGCAGCAGTCCGGAGGGCTACACCTTC.

This chain connects TRBV9 to TRBJ2-1, with 8 bases matching TRBD2. V lost 4 bases, J lost 6 bases, and 9 bases stayed unmatched. From germline, CDR1 is SGDLS and CDR2 YYNGEE. This CDR3 has 15 residues. This chain's CDR3 is CASSPMTSAVNEQFF. DNA for the CDR3: TGTGCCAGCAGCCCTATGACTAGCGCGGTCAATGAGCAGTTCTTC.

The chain has TRBV18 and TRBJ1-3; D gene ambiguous. The CDR3 consists of 15 residues. Germline CDR1 reads KGHSH; CDR2 reads LQKENI. Trimming took off 2 bases at V and 8 bases at J, with 16 bases between the two ends. The CDR3 nucleotides read TGTGCCAGCTCACCAATCCATCCCCAACGGGACACCATATATTTT. It specifies CASSPIHPQRDTIYF.

This rearrangement joins TRBV11-3 to TRBJ2-5, with D perhaps matching TRBD1 (6 bases). V was shortened by 5 bases and J by 2 bases, with 9 bases between the two germline ends. CDR1 is SGHNT and CDR2 is YENEEA in the germline V gene. The CDR3 has 13 amino acids. As DNA, the CDR3 is TGTGCCAGCAGCCGGACAGTTCAAGAGACCCAGTACTTC. Translated: CASSRTVQETQYF.

V and J are TRBV13 and TRBJ2-7, with D uncertain. This CDR3 comprises 11 residues. Trimming shortened V by 5 bases and J by 5 bases, and 7 bases separated the two germline ends. Germline CDR1 reads PRHDT; CDR2 reads FYEKMQ (reference sequence). The CDR3 loop is CASSTRDEQYF. CDR3 nucleotides: TGTGCCAGCAGCACCCGGGACGAGCAGTACTTC. Together with reference TRBV13 and TRBJ2-7, the CDR3 gives the full variable domain: AAGVIQSPRHLIKEKRETATLKCYPIPRHDTVYWYQQGPGQDPQFLISFYEKMQSDKGSIPDRFSAQQFSDYHSELNMSSLELGDSALYFCASSTRDEQYFGPGTRLTVT.

This chain links TRBV19 with TRBJ1-6, with D unresolved. Between the trimmed V and J ends, which lost 11 bases and 0 bases, there was a span of 5 bases. The V gene's germline CDR1 is LNHDA and CDR2 SQIVND (reference sequence). This CDR3 region has 12 residues. As DNA, the CDR3 is TGTGCCTCCAACTCCTATAATTCACCCCTCCACTTT. Its protein is CASNSYNSPLHF. The complete variable domain, with remaining parts taken from reference TRBV19 and TRBJ1-6, reads DGGITQSPKYLFRKEGQNVTLSCEQNLNHDAMYWYRQDPGQGLRLIYYSQIVNDFQKGDIAEGYSVSREKKESFPLTVTSAQKNPTAFYLCASNSYNSPLHFGNGTRLTVT.

J is TRBJ2-7 and V is TRBV7-2, with 7 bases identical to TRBD2. Germline-derived CDR1 and CDR2 are SGHTA and FQGNSA. Trimming took 5 bases from V and 6 from J; bases not matched to a gene: 13. The CDR3 loop spans 15 amino acids. CDR3 region: CASSAMGRGLGEQYF. DNA for the CDR3: TGTGCCAGCAGCGCAATGGGGAGGGGTCTTGGCGAGCAGTACTTC.

The chain combines TRBV4-2 with TRBJ2-1; 7 nucleotides align to TRBD2. Per the germline V gene, CDR1 is LGHNA and CDR2 is YNFKEQ. Trimming removed 0 bases from V and 10 bases from J; junction bases left unmatched: 3. The CDR3 is made up of 13 amino acids. The CDR3 loop is CASSQDQRGEQFF. DNA for the CDR3: TGTGCCAGCAGCCAAGACCAGCGGGGAGAGCAGTTCTTC.

V and J are TRBV5-6 and TRBJ2-5; 8 positions match TRBD2. The J segment lost 0 bases and the V segment lost 2 bases, leaving 3 bases of the junction unmatched. This CDR3 has 15 residues. Germline CDR1 and CDR2: SGHDT and YYEEEE. The CDR3 DNA reads as TGTGCCAGCAGCTTAGCGGGGGTGTACCAAGAGACCCAGTACTTC. It specifies CASSLAGVYQETQYF.

This chain joins TRBV7-9 and TRBJ2-5; D may correspond to TRBD1 or TRBD2 (5 bases each). There are 13 residues in the CDR3. Trimming stripped 10 bases from V and 5 bases from J, with 17 bases between. Germline V CDR1 and CDR2: SEHNR, FQNEAQ (reference sequence). The CDR3 protein is CAISYFEGETQYF. The CDR3 region has the DNA TGTGCCATCTCCTATTTCGAGGGGGAGACCCAGTACTTC.

The rearrangement joins TRBV9 to TRBJ2-3, with D perhaps matching TRBD1 (6 bases). V was trimmed by 3 bases and J by 0 bases, leaving 23 bases between them. The CDR3 runs to 19 residues. Germline V gene lookup returns CDR1 SGDLS and CDR2 YYNGEE. The CDR3 loop is CASSARGAGAQGSTDTQYF. The CDR3, as DNA: TGTGCCAGCAGCGCGAGAGGGGCAGGGGCTCAAGGTAGCACAGATACGCAGTATTTT.

The J gene is TRBJ2-1, the V gene TRBV9; the match to TRBD2 covers 13 bases. Germline V CDR1 and CDR2: SGDLS, YYNGEE. CDR3 length: 16 amino acids. The V segment lost 3 bases and the J segment 4 bases; nucleotides outside the gene matches: 4. The CDR3 sequence is CASSGTSGGQYNEQFF. The CDR3 DNA is TGTGCCAGCAGCGGGACTAGCGGGGGCCAGTACAATGAGCAGTTCTTC.

This clone was recorded only once. The J gene is TRBJ2-7, the V gene TRBV5-5; D is unclear. The germline V and J ends were trimmed by 0 bases and 6 bases, with 4 bases remaining between them. This CDR3 is 11 amino acids long. Germline assignment: CDR1 SGHKS and CDR2 YYEKEE (reference sequence). The CDR3 protein is CASSLGIEQYF. CDR3 nucleotide sequence: TGTGCCAGCAGCTTGGGGATCGAGCAGTACTTC.

This chain uses TRBV5-5 with TRBJ1-1; D gene ambiguous. CDR3 length: 14 residues. The V gene lost 2 bases and the J gene lost 0 bases, with 8 bases spanning the gap. Germline V gene sequence: CDR1 SGHKS, CDR2 YYEKEE (reference sequence). The CDR3 reads CASSLSNMNTEAFF. The CDR3 nucleotides read TGTGCCAGCAGCTTAAGTAACATGAACACTGAAGCTTTCTTT. Combining the CDR3 with reference TRBV5-5 and TRBJ1-1 gives the whole variable domain DAGVTQSPTHLIKTRGQQVTLRCSPISGHKSVSWYQQVLGQGPQFIFQYYEKEERGRGNFPDRFSARQFPNYSSELNVNALLLGDSALYLCASSLSNMNTEAFFGQGTRLTVV.

The gene calls are TRBV2 and TRBJ1-5, with D possibly matching TRBD1 (6 bases). The CDR3 contains 14 residues. In germline, CDR1 is SNHLY, CDR2 FYNNEI. V shed 6 bases and J shed 7 bases, with 16 bases lying between them. CDR3: CASSSTGTVQPQHF. The CDR3 nucleotides read TGTGCCAGCAGCTCTACAGGGACTGTACAGCCCCAGCATTTT.

The rearrangement joins TRBV19 to TRBJ1-6; 9 nucleotides line up with TRBD1. This CDR3 contains 15 residues. Trimming removed 6 bases from V and 6 bases from J; junction bases left unmatched: 6. Germline V CDR1 and CDR2: LNHDA, SQIVND (reference sequence). In nucleotides, the CDR3 is TGTGCCAGTAGGGACAGGGGCGGCGGTAATTCACCCCTCCACTTT. Translation gives CASRDRGGGNSPLHF. Full variable domain (outside the CDR3, taken from reference TRBV19 and TRBJ1-6): DGGITQSPKYLFRKEGQNVTLSCEQNLNHDAMYWYRQDPGQGLRLIYYSQIVNDFQKGDIAEGYSVSREKKESFPLTVTSAQKNPTAFYLCASRDRGGGNSPLHFGNGTRLTVT.

The J gene is TRBJ1-2, the V gene TRBV11-2; TRBD1 aligns across 8 bases. The CDR3 extends over 15 amino acids. V dropped 5 bases and J dropped 7; count of bases not matched to a gene: 12. The V gene's germline CDR1 is SGHAT and CDR2 FQNNGV. The CDR3: CASSPLRQGAFGYTF. CDR3 coding DNA: TGTGCCAGCAGCCCTCTGAGGCAGGGGGCTTTTGGCTACACCTTC.

V and J are TRBV5-1 and TRBJ2-1; 15 bases agree with TRBD2. Germline V gene sequence: CDR1 SGHRS, CDR2 YFSETQ. CDR3 length equals 14 residues. With V trimmed by 7 bases and J by 10 bases, 6 bases remained unmatched. CDR3 coding DNA: TGCGCCAGCGAGGGACTAGCGGGGGGCAAGGAGCAGTTCTTC. Protein sequence: CASEGLAGGKEQFF.

This clone was seen once. The chain uses TRBV7-9 and TRBJ1-2; TRBD1 aligns across 10 bases. Germline CDR1 and CDR2: SEHNR and FQNEAQ (reference sequence). Trimming at V came to 4 bases and at J to 8 bases, leaving 10 bases not matched to a gene. The CDR3 runs to 15 residues. The CDR3 region is CASSSPGQGKKGYTF. CDR3 sequence (DNA): TGTGCCAGCAGCTCGCCGGGACAGGGGAAGAAAGGCTACACCTTC.